This is a list of T cell receptor beta chains from one sample in a study of blood T cells in healthy people across ages. TCRdb analysed the 5' RACE reads with MiXCR anew, one entry per CDR3 protein. Among about 1,500,000 distinct CDR3 sequences, approximately 42% were seen once, and the ten largest hold 7.9%. The sequenced sample was blood. These receptors were taken from a woman aged 18-30 years in good health. Each CDR3 is given with its conserved first and last residue. The order of the fields is V gene, clone size, J gene, D gene, CDR3 DNA, CDR3 protein. A D gene is named only where the DNA matches it firmly. Clone sizes are given selectively: once, few, many, or a class where the clone is expanded.

>TRBV11-2|-|TRBJ2-1|-
TGTGCCAGCAGCTTAGCGGGCCCACGAAGGCAGTTCTTC
CASSLAGPRRQFF
>TRBV6-1|-|TRBJ1-2|-
TGTGCCAGCAGTGAAGTTGGCGTCTCGGGCTATGGCTACACCTTC
CASSEVGVSGYGYTF
>TRBV10-1|-|TRBJ2-1|TRBD2
TGCGCCAGCAGTCCCGGGACTAGTTTCGGTGAGCAGTTCTTC
CASSPGTSFGEQFF
>TRBV18|few|TRBJ1-1|-
TGTGCCAGCTCACCACGATCTCGTCCCGGGGGGGGCACTGAAGCTTTCTTT
CASSPRSRPGGGTEAFF
>TRBV25-1|-|TRBJ1-5|-
TGTGCCAGCAAGGCTCCCGGGAGCAATCAGCCCCAGCATTTT
CASKAPGSNQPQHF
>TRBV10-3|-|TRBJ2-1|TRBD1
TGTGCCATCAGTGAGTTAGACAGGGTGACCTACAGTGAGCAGTTCTTC
CAISELDRVTYSEQFF
>TRBV29-1|many|TRBJ2-7|TRBD2
TGCAGCGTAGCCCCGGTGATAGCGGGTTCCTACGAGCAGTACTTC
CSVAPVIAGSYEQYF
>TRBV12-5|-|TRBJ1-5|-
TGTGCTAGTGGTTTAAAGGCTAGCAATCAGCCCCAGCATTTT
CASGLKASNQPQHF
>TRBV5-1|-|TRBJ2-7|-
TGCGCCAGCAGCACCCGGGACCCTGTTTCTGAGCAGTACTTC
CASSTRDPVSEQYF
>TRBV7-8|-|TRBJ2-7|TRBD2
TGTGCCAGCAGCTTAAGGAAGGGGCGGGGGGGAACTTCCTCCTACGAGCAGTACTTC
CASSLRKGRGGTSSYEQYF
>TRBV20-1|-|TRBJ2-7|-
TGCAGTGTGTGGTCTACCAGCGGTGAGCAGTACTTC
CSVWSTSGEQYF
>TRBV9|-|TRBJ2-7|-
TGTGCCAGCAGCGTAGCTGCGACCGCCGGTTTCGGCGAGCAGTACTTC
CASSVAATAGFGEQYF
>TRBV5-1|-|TRBJ2-1|-
TGCGCCAGCAGCTTGGTTGGTGAAGGGTGGGGATCCCCCTACAATGAGCAGTTCTTC
CASSLVGEGWGSPYNEQFF
>TRBV6-7|-|TRBJ1-2|-
TGTGCCAGCAGTCCCGGAAGTCCGACGGCCCTAAACTATGGCTACACCTTC
CASSPGSPTALNYGYTF
>TRBV7-9|-|TRBJ2-5|-
TGTGCCAGCAGCTTAGTGATAAGCGAAGAGACCCAGTACTTC
CASSLVISEETQYF
>TRBV7-9|-|TRBJ2-5|-
TGTGCCAGCAGCCCCCCGACTAGGCTGGTGGAGACCCAGTACTTC
CASSPPTRLVETQYF
>TRBV20-1|-|TRBJ2-7|-
TGCAGTGCTAGAGTGGCTAGCGCCTACGAGCAGTACTTC
CSARVASAYEQYF
>TRBV28|-|TRBJ1-4|-
TGTGCCAGCAGTTCGATGGACAGCCCTGCAACTAATGAAAAACTGTTTTTT
CASSSMDSPATNEKLFF
>TRBV29-1|-|TRBJ2-1|-
TGCAGCGTTGTGGGGCTGCAAGAGACCCAGTTCTTC
CSVVGLQETQFF
>TRBV6-5|few|TRBJ2-7|TRBD2
TGTGCCAGCAGTTACTACCCGACGGGGACTACTTCGAGCTCCTACGAGCAGTACTTC
CASSYYPTGTTSSSYEQYF
>TRBV3-1|few|TRBJ2-5|-
TGTGCCAGCAGCCAAGACCCCCCCCCAGGACAGTACTTC
CASSQDPPPGQYF
>TRBV6-5|-|TRBJ1-2|TRBD1
TGTGCCAGCAATTACGCCGGGACAGATAACAACTATGGCTACACCTTC
CASNYAGTDNNYGYTF
>TRBV20-1|few|TRBJ2-4|TRBD1
TGCAGTGCACTTCCAGGGGGAAACATTCAGTACTTC
CSALPGGNIQYF
>TRBV5-1|-|TRBJ2-6|TRBD1
TGCGCCAGCGGGACAGGAGCCGTCTCTGGGGCCAACGTCCTGACTTTC
CASGTGAVSGANVLTF
>TRBV6-5|few|TRBJ1-2|TRBD1
TGTGCCAGCACCCTTACTTTTGGACAGGCTAACTATGGCTACACCTTC
CASTLTFGQANYGYTF
>TRBV9|-|TRBJ1-4|-
TGTGCCAGCAGCGCGGGTGGGGGTAAGGAAAAACTGTTTTTT
CASSAGGGKEKLFF
>TRBV4-1|many|TRBJ2-7|-
TGCGCCAGCAGCCCCGAGGGGAACCTCAACTACGAGCAGTACTTC
CASSPEGNLNYEQYF
>TRBV7-9|few|TRBJ2-7|-
TGTGCCAGCAGCCCAGGGGAGGCGTCGGTGAGCTACGAGCAGTACTTC
CASSPGEASVSYEQYF
>TRBV20-1|-|TRBJ2-7|-
TGCAGTGCCCCCCGGAGGCCTGGGGGTAGATCCTACGAGCAGTACTTC
CSAPRRPGGRSYEQYF
>TRBV29-1|few|TRBJ1-2|TRBD1
TGCAGCGTTGGGACAGGGAATGGCTACACCTTC
CSVGTGNGYTF
>TRBV6-6|-|TRBJ2-5|-
TGTGCCAGCAGTTTAAACCCTAGTTTGGAGACCCAGTACTTC
CASSLNPSLETQYF
>TRBV20-1|-|TRBJ2-7|-
TGCAGTGCTAGAGATATGCCATTCTACGAGCAGTACTTC
CSARDMPFYEQYF
>TRBV5-1|-|TRBJ2-1|TRBD2
TGCGCCAGCAGCCACGGACTAGCGGGGCGCGGTGAGCAGTTCTTC
CASSHGLAGRGEQFF
>TRBV12-3/TRBV12-4|few|TRBJ2-3|TRBD2
TGTGCCAGCAGTCGGACTAGCGGGAGTGGGGGAGATACGCAGTATTTT
CASSRTSGSGGDTQYF
>TRBV20-1|few|TRBJ2-1|TRBD2
TGCAGTGCTAGAGAGGGGTCTAGCGGGCCCAATGAGCAGTTCTTC
CSAREGSSGPNEQFF
>TRBV20-1|few|TRBJ2-7|-
TGCAGTGCTAGACCCCTTTTGAACTCCTACGAGCAGTACTTC
CSARPLLNSYEQYF
>TRBV4-1|-|TRBJ2-2|TRBD2
TGCGCCAGCAGCCTCAGGACTAGCGGGGGGGCAGGGAACACCGGGGAGCTGTTTTTT
CASSLRTSGGAGNTGELFF
>TRBV2|-|TRBJ2-5|-
TGTGCCACGCGGACTGAAGAGACCCAGTACTTC
CATRTEETQYF
>TRBV6-1|-|TRBJ2-1|TRBD2
TGTGCCAGCAATCCGGGACTAGCGGGAAGGAATGAGCAGTTCTTC
CASNPGLAGRNEQFF
>TRBV29-1|-|TRBJ2-7|-
TGCAGCGTTTTCCCCTCCGGCCCCGACAACGAGCAGTACTTC
CSVFPSGPDNEQYF
>TRBV20-1|few|TRBJ1-2|-
TGCAGTGCTAGAGAAGGGGGGAACTATGGCTACACCTTC
CSAREGGNYGYTF
>TRBV27|-|TRBJ2-1|-
TGTGCCAGCAGTTTATGGGGGGCTCGGGATGAGCAGTTCTTC
CASSLWGARDEQFF